These 17 T cell receptor beta chains share one sample of origin, sequenced in a study of CD8 T cells in ankylosing spondylitis. General study findings and limits: Characteristic, it appeared, of ankylosing spondylitis blood was a TCR beta motif of 7 or 8 highly homologous variants.

For these receptors, no antigen is known. TCRdb itself ran the 5' RACE reads through MiXCR, one entry per CDR3 protein. The sample carries around 390,000 distinct CDR3 sequences, 20% to 25% recorded once. Sequencing used blood, either unsorted or a sorted T cell fraction (not recorded which). The receptor source for this set is a male donor with ankylosing spondylitis.

The gene calls are TRBV20-1 and TRBJ2-6, with no clear D. Between the trimmed V and J ends, which lost 6 bases and 4 bases, there was a span of 13 bases. The germline CDR1 and CDR2 sequences are DFQATT and SNEGSKA (reference sequence). The length of the CDR3 is 14 residues. The CDR3 is CSAPMASGANVLTF. CDR3 nucleotides: TGCAGTGCCCCGATGGCGTCCGGGGCCAACGTCCTGACTTTC.

A few counts support this clonotype. The chain carries TRBV6-5 and TRBJ1-3; D unclear. CDR1 MNHEY and CDR2 SVGAGI come from the germline V gene. V shed 7 bases and J shed 7 bases, with 11 bases lying between them. The CDR3 runs to 12 residues. For the CDR3, the DNA is TGTGCCAGCATCGCCCCCCCTAACACCATATATTTT. Amino acid sequence: CASIAPPNTIYF.

In DNA, the CDR3 is TGTGCCAGCAGCCAAGATGTGGCTAGCGCGCACTACGAGCAGTACTTC. Protein product: CASSQDVASAHYEQYF. J is TRBJ2-7 and V is TRBV4-2, with D tentatively TRBD2 (6 bases). Germline values: CDR1 LGHNA, CDR2 YNFKEQ. Trimming stripped 0 bases from V and 3 bases from J, with 15 bases between. This CDR3 comprises 16 residues.

This clonotype was counted a few times. V and J are TRBV10-3 and TRBJ2-7; 13 bases align to TRBD2. Trimming at V came to 7 bases and at J to 6 bases, leaving 6 bases not matched to a gene. The CDR3 has 14 amino acids. Germline values: CDR1 ENHRY, CDR2 SYGVKD. The CDR3 nucleotides read TGTGCCATCACTCGGACTAGCGGGAGCTTCGAGCAGTACTTC. The encoded protein is CAITRTSGSFEQYF.

The rearrangement links TRBV5-1 to TRBJ2-7, with 11 bases lining up with TRBD2. Trimming took 4 bases from V and 1 from J; bases not matched to a gene: 13. Germline V gene lookup returns CDR1 SGHRS and CDR2 YFSETQ. The CDR3 covers 18 residues. This chain's CDR3 is CASSPGLAGILWSYEQYF. The CDR3 DNA reads as TGCGCCAGCAGCCCCGGACTAGCGGGTATCCTTTGGTCCTACGAGCAGTACTTC.

This clonotype was seen ten or more times. V usage is TRBV3-1 and J usage is TRBJ1-1; D uncertain. The CDR3 sequence is 17 residues long. Trimming cost V 4 bases and J 1 base, with 19 bases left between them. Germline loops: CDR1 LGHDT, CDR2 YNNKEL (reference sequence). The CDR3 nucleotides are TGTGCCAGCAGCCCTGCATGGGCTGCCAGGACGAACACTGAAGCTTTCTTT. Translated: CASSPAWAARTNTEAFF.

This clonotype was detected many times. The chain links TRBV6-5 to TRBJ2-3; D may be TRBD2 (6 bases). Trimming removed 2 bases from V and 5 bases from J, with 11 bases in between. The CDR3 covers 14 residues. In germline, CDR1 is MNHEY, CDR2 SVGAGI. CDR3 region: CASSYDPGVDTQYF. The CDR3 nucleotides read TGTGCCAGCAGTTACGACCCGGGGGTAGATACGCAGTATTTT.

The CDR3 here is CASSLGASGGNTIYF. For the CDR3, the DNA is TGCGCCAGCAGCTTGGGAGCCAGTGGAGGGAACACCATATATTTT. The chain is built from TRBV5-1 and TRBJ1-3; D gene unclear. V lost 0 bases and J lost 7, with 14 bases in between. Germline loops: CDR1 SGHRS, CDR2 YFSETQ. There are 15 residues in the CDR3.

V and J are TRBV6-1 and TRBJ2-7; 7 nucleotides line up with TRBD1. The CDR3 is 13 amino acids. Trimming at V came to 5 bases and at J to 3 bases, leaving 4 bases not matched to a gene. In germline, CDR1 is MNHNS, CDR2 SASEGT. DNA of the CDR3: TGTGCCAGCAGTCGGACAGGCCACTACGAGCAGTACTTC. This gives the protein CASSRTGHYEQYF.

CDR3 in amino acids: CASSARGANTEAFF. In DNA, the CDR3 is TGTGCCAGCAGTGCTCGGGGGGCGAACACTGAAGCTTTCTTT. The J gene is TRBJ1-1, the V gene TRBV6-1, with D maybe TRBD1 (6 bases). Germline values: CDR1 MNHNS, CDR2 SASEGT. The CDR3 contains 14 residues. V was pared by 4 bases and J by 1 base, with 10 bases between.

This clonotype was observed a few times. The chain combines TRBV29-1 with TRBJ2-2; no definite D call. CDR3 length: 13 residues. CDR1 and CDR2 from the germline V gene are SQVTM and ANQGSEA. Trimming stripped 6 bases from V and 5 bases from J, with 13 bases between. Here the CDR3 DNA reads TGCAGCGTCGCCCCCCAAGGGACCGGGGAGCTGTTTTTT. This codes for CSVAPQGTGELFF.

The genes are TRBV28 and TRBJ2-7; D unresolved. Germline-derived CDR1 and CDR2 are MDHEN and SYDVKM. Trimming stripped 5 bases from V and 3 bases from J, with 17 bases between. CDR3 size: 15 residues. The CDR3 DNA sequence: TGTGCCAGCAGTCCGACCGGGCCTTTACTCTACGAGCAGTACTTC. This translates into CASSPTGPLLYEQYF.

The DNA of the CDR3 is TGCGCCAGCAGCCCCTCTACCGGGACAGGGGGCTACGAGCAGTACTTC. Encoded protein: CASSPSTGTGGYEQYF. V and J are TRBV5-1 and TRBJ2-7; 11 nucleotides match TRBD1. The V gene's germline CDR1 is SGHRS and CDR2 YFSETQ. The CDR3 consists of 16 residues. J was trimmed by 3 bases and V by 4 bases; bases with no gene match: 9.

This chain connects TRBV2 to TRBJ2-1; TRBD2 matches 8 bases. The CDR3 loop spans 15 amino acids. Trimming cost V 4 bases and J 5 bases; bases outside gene matches: 7. From germline, CDR1 is SNHLY and CDR2 FYNNEI. CDR3: CASSVERGRHNEQFF. The CDR3 coding sequence is TGTGCCAGCAGTGTGGAGCGGGGGAGACACAATGAGCAGTTCTTC.

In its sample, this clonotype was seen a few times. The V and J genes are TRBV28 and TRBJ2-7, with TRBD1 matching over 8 bases. Germline values: CDR1 MDHEN, CDR2 SYDVKM. The junction had 12 bases not matched to a gene; V was cut back by 2 bases and J by 6 bases. The CDR3 runs to 16 residues. The CDR3 bases are TGTGCCAGCAGTTTACTGGGACAGGCTTCTAATTTCGAGCAGTACTTC. Protein sequence: CASSLLGQASNFEQYF. The whole variable domain, remainder taken from reference TRBV28 and TRBJ2-7, is DVKVTQSSRYLVKRTGEKVFLECVQDMDHENMFWYRQDPGLGLRLIYFSYDVKMKEKGDIPEGYSVSREKKERFSLILESASTNQTSMYLCASSLLGQASNFEQYFGPGTRLTVT.

This clonotype was picked up a small number of times. The genes are TRBV7-2 and TRBJ2-2, with D unresolved. Per the germline V gene, CDR1 is SGHTA and CDR2 is FQGNSA. With 5 bases removed from V and 1 base from J, the gap between germline ends came to 5 bases. This CDR3 spans 13 amino acids. CDR3 amino acids: CASSGLNTGELFF. The CDR3, as DNA: TGTGCCAGCAGCGGCTTGAACACCGGGGAGCTGTTTTTT. Looking up the rest from reference TRBV7-2 and TRBJ2-2 gives the full variable domain: GAGVSQSPSNKVTEKGKDVELRCDPISGHTALYWYRQSLGQGLEFLIYFQGNSAPDKSGLPSDRFSAERTGGSVSTLTIQRTQQEDSAVYLCASSGLNTGELFFGEGSRLTVL.

This rearrangement joins TRBV27 to TRBJ1-4, with 9 nucleotides matching TRBD1. This CDR3 contains 15 residues. Unmatched junction bases numbered 11, after V lost 7 bases and J lost 8 bases. The germline gives CDR1 MNHEY, CDR2 SMNVEV (reference sequence). The CDR3 DNA reads TGTGCCAGCATGGTGTGGGGACAGGGAGGAGAAAAACTGTTTTTT. It specifies CASMVWGQGGEKLFF. The variable domain in full, completed from reference TRBV27 and TRBJ1-4, reads EAQVTQNPRYLITVTGKKLTVTCSQNMNHEYMSWYRQDPGLGLRQIYYSMNVEVTDKGDVPEGYKVSRKEKRNFPLILESPSPNQTSLYFCASMVWGQGGEKLFFGSGTQLSVL.